This T cell receptor (beta chain) originates from a study of blood T cell repertoires in COVID-19. Germline CDR1 reads MNHEY; CDR2 reads SMNVEV (reference sequence). The CDR3 length is 14 residues. Trimming cost V 5 bases and J 5 bases, with 10 bases left between them. Profiling relied on immunoSEQ multiplex PCR, and the TCRdb table lists in-frame clones only, not all of them. The data hold 30,000 to 45,000 clones, with 78% observed a single time. Sequencing used peripheral blood. J is TRBJ1-6 and V is TRBV27, with D perhaps TRBD1 (6 bases). This sequence was found in a man between 60 and 75 years old with acute or convalescent COVID-19. The CDR3, as DNA: TGTGCCAGCAGTGTCAGACAGGATAATTCACCCCTCCACTTT. Residues: CASSVRQDNSPLHF.